A selection of T cell receptor beta chains follows, all from one sample in a study of response to subunit inactivated influenza vaccine. TCRdb recomputed calls from the RT-PCR reads with MiXCR, one row per CDR3 protein. The sample lists almost 600,000 distinct CDR3 sequences, less than 15% occurring once. The sequencing used PBMCs from blood, collected roughly 12 days after vaccination. These receptor sequences come from a man between 50 and 59 years old who received an inactivated influenza vaccine. Each CDR3 is given with its conserved first and last residue. The D gene is left open where the match is weak. Where a row states a size, it is once, few, many or the class of an expanded clone; other rows omit it.

j_call clone_size d_call v_call cdr3_aa cdr3_nt
TRBJ2-7 NA TRBD1 TRBV12-3/TRBV12-4 CASSSWDRASYEQYF TGTGCCAGCAGTTCTTGGGACAGGGCATCCTACGAGCAGTACTTC
TRBJ2-7 NA TRBD2 TRBV20-1 CSARAGLQRGTYEQYF TGCAGTGCCCGAGCAGGGCTACAGCGGGGGACGTACGAGCAGTACTTC
TRBJ1-1 few NA TRBV12-3/TRBV12-4 CASSTLVNTEAFF TGTGCCAGCAGTACCCTAGTGAACACTGAAGCTTTCTTT
TRBJ2-1 many TRBD2 TRBV20-1 CSAKTSGSGNEQFF TGCAGTGCCAAGACTAGCGGGAGTGGCAATGAGCAGTTCTTC
TRBJ2-2 few TRBD2 TRBV5-1 CASSRTSGSGELFF TGCGCCAGCAGCCGGACTAGCGGGAGCGGGGAGCTGTTTTTT
TRBJ2-1 NA NA TRBV12-3/TRBV12-4 CASSLVQGPSNEQFF TGTGCCAGCAGTTTGGTACAGGGTCCCTCCAATGAGCAGTTCTTC
TRBJ1-4 NA TRBD1 TRBV4-1 CASSQQFGQGTNEKLFF TGCGCCAGCAGCCAACAATTCGGACAGGGTACTAATGAAAAACTGTTTTTT
TRBJ2-5 NA NA TRBV3-1 CASSQVIRQETQYF TGTGCCAGCAGCCAAGTAATCAGACAAGAGACCCAGTACTTC
TRBJ2-1 NA TRBD2 TRBV20-1 CSARRGGLSEQFF TGCAGTGCTCGCCGGGGGGGCCTGAGTGAGCAGTTCTTC
TRBJ2-7 few TRBD1 TRBV6-1 CASSRGRGYEQYF TGTGCCAGCAGCAGGGGGCGTGGGTACGAGCAGTACTTC
TRBJ1-1 few NA TRBV6-1 CASSEYGGHRNTEAFF TGTGCCAGCAGTGAATATGGGGGGCACAGAAACACTGAAGCTTTCTTT
TRBJ1-1 few NA TRBV5-1 CASSPASRATEAFF TGCGCCAGCAGCCCGGCTAGTAGAGCCACTGAAGCTTTCTTT
TRBJ1-3 few NA TRBV7-9 CASSLWPGFSSGNTIYF TGTGCCAGCAGCTTATGGCCAGGATTCTCCTCTGGAAACACCATATATTTT
TRBJ1-2 few TRBD1 TRBV5-6 CASRSEQGDRGYTF TGTGCCAGCAGATCGGAGCAGGGGGATAGAGGCTACACCTTC
TRBJ2-7 NA NA TRBV6-1 CASSDRGEQYF TGTGCCAGCAGTGATAGGGGGGAGCAGTACTTC
TRBJ2-2 NA NA TRBV7-2 CASSPRGVNTGELFF TGTGCCAGCAGCCCCAGGGGGGTGAACACCGGGGAGCTGTTTTTT
TRBJ2-1 few NA TRBV20-1 CSASMVYNEQFF TGCAGTGCTAGTATGGTGTACAATGAGCAGTTCTTC
TRBJ2-4 NA TRBD1 TRBV14 CASSQEPGQGRAKNIQYF TGTGCCAGCAGCCAAGAACCCGGACAGGGGAGGGCCAAAAACATTCAGTACTTC
TRBJ2-3 NA NA TRBV28 CASRDSGGFTDTQYF TGTGCCAGCAGGGACAGTGGGGGGTTCACAGATACGCAGTATTTT
TRBJ1-4 many NA TRBV29-1 CSGGRGDEKLFF TGCAGCGGTGGTCGAGGGGATGAAAAACTGTTTTTT
TRBJ2-2 few TRBD1 TRBV6-5 CASSYSGTGAGELFF TGTGCCAGCAGTTACTCGGGGACAGGGGCCGGGGAGCTGTTTTTT
TRBJ2-5 NA TRBD1 TRBV5-1 CASSLNGQGAIETQYF TGCGCCAGCAGCTTGAACGGCCAGGGGGCCATAGAGACCCAGTACTTC
TRBJ1-2 few NA TRBV2 CASSDRQAGDYGYTF TGTGCCAGCAGTGATCGACAGGCGGGGGACTATGGCTACACCTTC
TRBJ1-1 many TRBD1 TRBV12-3/TRBV12-4 CASSLAGGDARAFF TGTGCCAGCAGTTTAGCAGGGGGCGATGCTCGGGCTTTCTTT
TRBJ2-1 NA NA TRBV6-5 CASSYSAASYNEQFF TGTGCCAGCAGTTACTCGGCGGCCTCCTACAATGAGCAGTTCTTC
TRBJ1-1 few NA TRBV6-2/TRBV6-3 CASSYAGTSTEAFF TGTGCCAGCAGTTACGCAGGGACGAGCACTGAAGCTTTCTTT
TRBJ2-1 few NA TRBV7-9 CASSAGTGYNEQFF TGTGCCAGCAGCGCTGGAACAGGTTACAATGAGCAGTTCTTC
TRBJ2-1 NA TRBD1 TRBV20-1 CSARTGLYNEQFF TGCAGTGCTCGGACAGGGCTATACAATGAGCAGTTCTTC
TRBJ2-7 many TRBD1 TRBV20-1 CSAHGQGYEQYF TGCAGTGCTCACGGACAGGGCTACGAGCAGTACTTC
TRBJ2-2 NA NA TRBV20-1 CSARDQNTGELFF TGCAGTGCTAGAGACCAAAACACCGGGGAGCTGTTTTTT
TRBJ1-2 NA TRBD1 TRBV12-3/TRBV12-4 CASSTDRGQMGYTF TGTGCCAGCAGTACGGACAGGGGGCAGATGGGCTACACCTTC